This T cell receptor (beta chain) came from a study of identical twins. Study results and limitations: The study reached conclusions through statistical analysis that was cross-sectional, not following the same donors.

With template switching, a universal primer site was added, and the cDNA carried unique molecular identifiers. TCRdb reprocessed the 5' RACE reads via MiXCR and lists one record per CDR3 protein. The sample lists around 340,000 distinct CDR3 sequences, 9% to 15% occurring once. This clonotype showed up just a few times. Antigen: not known. The data also belong to a second study, concerning yellow fever vaccine responses in identical twins. That source notes: Reportedly, the T cell response mounted by twins to vaccine seemed partly convergent, partly personalized.

The clonotype originates from a woman aged 18-29 years in good health. Sequencing was performed on CD8+ T cells sorted from blood.

CDR3 residues: CASSLQHLNTGELFF. The CDR3 coding sequence is TGTGCCAGCAGCTTACAACACCTAAACACCGGGGAGCTGTTTTTT. The V gene is TRBV13, the J gene TRBJ2-2; D unclear. CDR1 and CDR2 from the germline V gene are PRHDT and FYEKMQ (reference sequence). The CDR3 has 15 residues. Trimming left V 2 bases short and J 2 bases short, with 9 bases between.